The 5 T cell receptor beta chains listed next were all sequenced from one sample in a study of T-cell reconstitution after alpha-beta-depleted transplantation in children. Preparing the TCRbeta library involved the use of unique molecular identifiers. TCRdb reprocessed the PCR reads with MiXCR, giving one entry per CDR3 protein. Of 450,000 to 600,000 distinct CDR3 sequences in the sample, around 17% were seen once. The input for sequencing was PBMCs from the stem cell graft donor, taken from the stem cell graft. These receptors were collected from a human donor who donated a stem cell graft to a child with acute lymphoblastic leukemia.

The gene calls are TRBV29-1 and TRBJ1-1, with TRBD1 matching over 8 bases. V was pared by 3 bases and J by 6 bases, with 6 bases of the junction left unmatched. CDR1 SQVTM and CDR2 ANQGSEA come from the germline V gene. CDR3 length equals 13 residues. The CDR3 loop is CSVETPDRAEAFF. Written as DNA, the CDR3 is TGCAGCGTTGAGACCCCGGACAGGGCTGAAGCTTTCTTT.

This clonotype was observed at least ten times. The chain has TRBV7-3 and TRBJ2-1; 10 positions match TRBD1. The CDR3 runs to 15 residues. The V gene end was trimmed by 4 bases and the J gene end by 7 bases; junction bases not matched to a gene: 7. Germline assignment: CDR1 SGHTA and CDR2 FQGTGA. DNA for the CDR3: TGTGCCAGCAGCTCCGGACAGGGGGTTGCGAATGAGCAGTTCTTC. Protein: CASSSGQGVANEQFF.

The J gene is TRBJ2-7, the V gene TRBV6-1, with 7 bases that match TRBD2. The germline CDR1 and CDR2 sequences are MNHNS and SASEGT. Trimming cost V 6 bases and J 6 bases; bases outside gene matches: 14. The CDR3 has 15 amino acids. This CDR3 is CASSNLAALSIEQYF. In nucleotides, the CDR3 is TGTGCCAGCAGCAACCTAGCGGCATTATCGATCGAGCAGTACTTC.

The rearrangement links TRBV12-3 or TRBV12-4 to TRBJ2-1; 8 nucleotides line up with TRBD1. This CDR3 is built from 16 residues. J gave up 0 bases and V 6 bases, and 7 bases lay outside the gene matches. CDR3: CASSKQGESSYNEQFF. CDR3 DNA: TGTGCCAGCAGCAAACAGGGGGAGAGCTCCTACAATGAGCAGTTCTTC.

This sequence joins TRBV29-1 and TRBJ1-2; no clear D. The germline gives CDR1 SQVTM, CDR2 ANQGSEA. This CDR3 is 14 amino acids long. Trimming shortened V by 3 bases and J by 4 bases, and 15 bases separated the two germline ends. CDR3 nucleotides: TGCAGCGTTGACTACAGCGCTTCGACCTATGGCTACACCTTC. Protein: CSVDYSASTYGYTF.